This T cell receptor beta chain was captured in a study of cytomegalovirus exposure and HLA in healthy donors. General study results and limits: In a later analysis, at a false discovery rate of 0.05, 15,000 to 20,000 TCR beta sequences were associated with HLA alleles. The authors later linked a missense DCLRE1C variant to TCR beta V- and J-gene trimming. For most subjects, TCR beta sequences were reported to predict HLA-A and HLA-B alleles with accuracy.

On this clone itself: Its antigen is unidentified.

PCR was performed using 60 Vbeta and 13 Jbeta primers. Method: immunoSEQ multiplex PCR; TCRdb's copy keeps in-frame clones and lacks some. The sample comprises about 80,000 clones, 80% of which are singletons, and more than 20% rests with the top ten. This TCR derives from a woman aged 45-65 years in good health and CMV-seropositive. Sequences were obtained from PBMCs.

The chain's CDR3 is CASSADPGGTEAFF. DNA of the CDR3: TGTGCCAGCAGCGCCGACCCCGGAGGCACTGAAGCTTTCTTT. The V gene is TRBV9, the J gene TRBJ1-1; D gene unclear. With 3 bases removed from V and 4 bases from J, the gap between germline ends came to 13 bases. The CDR3 is made up of 14 amino acids. The germline gives CDR1 SGDLS, CDR2 YYNGEE.